The present TCR beta chain was sequenced within a study of monozygotic twins with cystic fibrosis. On the study more broadly: With about 15 PCR cycles, barcoded libraries came from about 3.2 micrograms of fragmented DNA.

About this clone itself: What it binds is unknown.

In germline, CDR1 is SGHTA, CDR2 FQGNSA. CDR3 length equals 13 residues. With V trimmed by 5 bases and J by 4 bases, 3 bases remained unmatched. Study findings and constraints: In 13 of 16 pairs, V gene usage was closest to the co-twin's.

Sequencing used immunoSEQ multiplex PCR; TCRdb keeps in-frame clones, though not all of them. In the table there are under 20,000 clones, 91% of which are singletons. This receptor was identified in a girl aged 2 to 9 with cystic fibrosis. The gene calls are TRBV7-2 and TRBJ2-3; 7 bases match TRBD2. The sample was blood. The CDR3 DNA sequence: TGTGCCAGCAGCGGCGGGAGCTCAGATACGCAGTATTTT. Translated, it gives CASSGGSSDTQYF.